The next 24 T cell receptor beta chains were all read from a single sample in a study of blood T cell repertoires in COVID-19. Libraries were prepared by immunoSEQ multiplex PCR; TCRdb keeps only in-frame clonotypes and omits some of them. The sample holds about 250,000 clones; about 85% are singletons and the top ten take around 3.3%. The sequencing input was peripheral blood. These receptors originate from a man between 18 and 29 years old with active or convalescent COVID-19.

The chain combines TRBV19 with TRBJ1-2, with 8 bases lining up with TRBD1. The CDR3 has 13 amino acids. V lost 5 bases and J lost 5; bases outside the gene matches: 4. Germline V gene data show CDR1 as LNHDA and CDR2 as SQIVND (reference sequence). The CDR3: CASSSDRVYGYTF. The CDR3 coding sequence is TGTGCCAGTAGTTCGGACAGGGTATATGGCTACACCTTC. The whole variable domain, filled in from reference TRBV19 and TRBJ1-2, reads DGGITQSPKYLFRKEGQNVTLSCEQNLNHDAMYWYRQDPGQGLRLIYYSQIVNDFQKGDIAEGYSVSREKKESFPLTVTSAQKNPTAFYLCASSSDRVYGYTFGSGTRLTVV.

This sequence joins TRBV29-1 and TRBJ2-3, with TRBD2 matching 10 bases. This CDR3 has 13 amino acids. Germline-derived CDR1 and CDR2 are SQVTM and ANQGSEA. The V segment lost 6 bases and the J segment 5 bases; nucleotides outside the gene matches: 5. The CDR3 reads CSVERGGRDTQYF. CDR3 bases: TGCAGCGTAGAGCGGGGGGGCCGAGATACGCAGTATTTT.

This sequence joins TRBV7-3 and TRBJ2-3, with 11 bases fitting TRBD2. J lost 2 bases, V lost 3 bases, and 4 bases had no gene match. Germline assignment: CDR1 SGHTA and CDR2 FQGTGA. This CDR3 region has 16 residues. DNA of the CDR3: TGTGCCAGCAGCTTTCTAGCGGGAGGCCTCACAGATACGCAGTATTTT. Translated, it gives CASSFLAGGLTDTQYF.

V is TRBV6-5 and J is TRBJ1-2; a possible D gene is TRBD1 (6 bases). Trimming stripped 2 bases from V and 4 bases from J, with 17 bases between. Germline V gene sequence: CDR1 MNHEY, CDR2 SVGAGI. CDR3 size: 16 residues. This CDR3 reads CASSYDTTGTIYGYTF. The CDR3 DNA follows: TGTGCCAGCAGTTACGATACTACCGGGACAATCTATGGCTACACCTTC.

The sample holds one count of this clone. The chain recombines TRBV27 with TRBJ1-1; D is uncertain. The ends were cut back, 1 base at V and 4 bases at J, with 13 bases in the middle. This CDR3 region has 15 residues. Germline V lookup: CDR1 MNHEY, CDR2 SMNVEV (reference sequence). CDR3: CASSLLSGESTEAFF. DNA for the CDR3: TGTGCCAGCAGTTTATTATCCGGTGAGTCCACTGAAGCTTTCTTT.

This clone was recorded once. This sequence joins TRBV4-3 and TRBJ1-4; D may be TRBD1 (5 bases). Trimming left V 1 base short and J 6 bases short, with 15 bases between. Germline V gene sequence: CDR1 LGHNA, CDR2 YSLEER. This CDR3 contains 16 residues. The chain's CDR3 is CASSQGGRGVYEKLFF. The CDR3, as DNA: TGCGCCAGCAGCCAAGGGGGGAGGGGCGTCTATGAAAAACTGTTTTTT.

The J gene is TRBJ1-5, the V gene TRBV13; maybe TRBD1 (5 bases). Between the trimmed V and J ends, which lost 6 bases and 4 bases, there was a span of 16 bases. The germline gives CDR1 PRHDT, CDR2 FYEKMQ (reference sequence). This CDR3 spans 15 amino acids. Here the CDR3 reads CASSLGGEQNQPQHF. The CDR3 bases are TGTGCCAGCAGTCTTGGGGGGGAACAGAATCAGCCCCAGCATTTT.

The chain links TRBV7-8 to TRBJ2-7; 16 bases are a match to TRBD2. CDR1 is SGHVS and CDR2 is FQNEAQ in the germline V gene. V was clipped by 4 bases and J by 7 bases; unmatched bases: 10. The CDR3 consists of 17 residues. CDR3 sequence (DNA): TGTGCCAGCAGCTCACCGGGACTAGCGGGAGGGTTCTGGGAGCAGTACTTC. It encodes CASSSPGLAGGFWEQYF.

The chain joins TRBV29-1 to TRBJ2-3; D might be TRBD1 (6 bases). Trimming took off 4 bases at V and 6 bases at J, with 8 bases between the two ends. Germline assignment: CDR1 SQVTM and CDR2 ANQGSEA. The CDR3 has 11 residues. The CDR3 loop is CSVAGADTQYF. In DNA, the CDR3 is TGCAGCGTTGCAGGGGCGGATACGCAGTATTTT.

This rearrangement joins TRBV6-5 to TRBJ2-3; D is possibly TRBD2 (7 bases). CDR1 MNHEY and CDR2 SVGAGI come from the germline V gene. The CDR3 sequence is 16 residues long. The germline V and J ends were trimmed by 4 bases and 3 bases, with 17 bases remaining between them. For the CDR3, the DNA is TGTGCCAGCAGTTCCCCTCACAGGGAGGGGACAGATACGCAGTATTTT. Translation gives CASSSPHREGTDTQYF.

This rearrangement joins TRBV7-2 to TRBJ2-5; 7 positions agree with TRBD2. The length of the CDR3 is 14 residues. From germline, CDR1 is SGHTA and CDR2 FQGNSA. With V trimmed by 5 bases and J by 1 base, 4 bases remained unmatched. CDR3 amino acids: CASSPGGPQETQYF. The CDR3 nucleotides read TGTGCCAGCAGCCCGGGGGGTCCCCAAGAGACCCAGTACTTC.

The genes are TRBV27 and TRBJ2-4; D ambiguous. The CDR3 is 14 residues long. The ends were cut back, 6 bases at V and 6 bases at J, with 15 bases in the middle. Germline V gives CDR1 MNHEY, CDR2 SMNVEV (reference sequence). The CDR3 is CASRSRSDRNIQYF. CDR3 coding DNA: TGTGCCAGCAGATCGAGATCCGATCGAAACATTCAGTACTTC.

The chain is built from TRBV10-3 and TRBJ2-7; TRBD1 matches 9 bases. The V segment lost 5 bases and the J segment 3 bases; nucleotides outside the gene matches: 14. CDR3 length: 17 amino acids. The V gene's germline CDR1 is ENHRY and CDR2 SYGVKD. The CDR3 sequence: CAISLQGAEGVSYEQYF. DNA for the CDR3: TGTGCCATCAGTTTACAGGGGGCGGAAGGTGTAAGCTACGAGCAGTACTTC.

This clone was detected once. The V and J genes are TRBV6-2 or TRBV6-3 and TRBJ2-5; 8 bases agree with TRBD2. CDR1 MNHEY and CDR2 SVGEGT come from the germline V gene. V lost 5 bases, J lost 4 bases, and 9 bases stayed unmatched. This CDR3 contains 15 residues. This chain's CDR3 is CASSPTNSGIETQYF. In DNA form, the CDR3 reads TGTGCCAGCAGTCCAACCAATAGCGGGATAGAGACCCAGTACTTC.

V gene TRBV7-9 combines with J gene TRBJ1-2; D unresolved. Germline CDR1 SEHNR, CDR2 FQNEAQ (reference sequence). The V end was cut by 1 base, the J end by 8 bases, with 23 bases between. This CDR3 is 17 amino acids long. The CDR3 nucleotides read TGTGCCAGCAGCTTAGAAGGCAGGACGCATGGACTATGGGGCTACACCTTC. Translating gives CASSLEGRTHGLWGYTF.

The chain combines TRBV6-4 with TRBJ2-5; D might be TRBD2 (5 bases). Germline V gives CDR1 MRHNA, CDR2 SNTAGT. The CDR3 covers 15 residues. V gave up 2 bases and J gave up 5 bases, with 15 bases separating them. CDR3 in DNA: TGTGCCAGCAGTGACCAGGACTCTCACGGGGAGACCCAGTACTTC. It encodes CASSDQDSHGETQYF.

The chain is built from TRBV7-8 and TRBJ1-1; the match to TRBD1 covers 8 bases. V lost 2 bases to trimming and J lost 8 bases; unmatched junction nucleotides: 4. The germline V gene has CDR1 SGHVS and CDR2 FQNEAQ. This CDR3 contains 13 residues. CDR3 loop: CASSLQWTGEAFF. CDR3 nucleotide sequence: TGTGCCAGCAGCTTACAGTGGACAGGGGAAGCTTTCTTT. Full variable domain (missing parts from reference TRBV7-8 and TRBJ1-1): GAGVSQSPRYKVAKRGQDVALRCDPISGHVSLFWYQQALGQGPEFLTYFQNEAQLDKSGLPSDRFFAERPEGSVSTLKIQRTQQEDSAVYLCASSLQWTGEAFFGQGTRLTVV.

The chain uses TRBV30 and TRBJ1-2, with D possibly matching TRBD1 (5 bases). The CDR3 has 14 residues. Between the trimmed V and J ends, which lost 4 bases and 4 bases, there was a span of 16 bases. In germline, CDR1 is GTSNPN, CDR2 SVGIG (reference sequence). The CDR3 DNA reads as TGTGCCTGGACCCCCCCCACAGGTAGCTATGGCTACACCTTC. Translation gives CAWTPPTGSYGYTF.

This clone was seen a single time. The chain recombines TRBV6-5 with TRBJ1-4; TRBD1 agrees at 7 bases. CDR1 and CDR2 from the germline V gene are MNHEY and SVGAGI. This CDR3 is built from 15 residues. V lost 6 bases, J lost 0 bases, and 4 bases stayed unmatched. The CDR3 region is CASRQGLATNEKLFF. CDR3 in DNA: TGTGCCAGCAGACAGGGGTTAGCAACTAATGAAAAACTGTTTTTT.

The rearrangement uses TRBV12-3 or TRBV12-4 and TRBJ2-5, with D possibly matching TRBD2 (6 bases). Deletions cut 4 bases from V and 10 bases from J, with 16 bases between. The CDR3 consists of 13 residues. The CDR3 sequence is CASSSTLGSGQYF. DNA for the CDR3: TGTGCCAGCAGTTCCACCCTCGGGAGCGGCCAGTACTTC.

The chain recombines TRBV4-2 with TRBJ2-1, with TRBD2 matching 10 bases. Germline V gives CDR1 LGHNA, CDR2 YNFKEQ. The CDR3 spans 16 residues. With 4 bases clipped from V and 8 bases from J, the junction kept 11 bases outside the gene matches. In nucleotides, the CDR3 is TGTGCCAGCAGCCTCGAGCCTAGCGGGGGAGGGGATGAGCAGTTCTTC. It is translated as CASSLEPSGGGDEQFF.

The chain recombines TRBV5-4 with TRBJ2-3, with D unclear. Per the germline V gene, CDR1 is SGHNT and CDR2 is YYREEE (reference sequence). V gave up 2 bases and J gave up 4 bases, with 14 bases separating them. The CDR3 covers 15 residues. The CDR3 bases are TGTGCCAGCAGCTTTTTGGGTGGCCGGGCAGATACGCAGTATTTT. Protein: CASSFLGGRADTQYF. Using reference TRBV5-4 and TRBJ2-3 for the parts outside the CDR3, the full variable domain is ETGVTQSPTHLIKTRGQQVTLRCSSQSGHNTVSWYQQALGQGPQFIFQYYREEENGRGNFPPRFSGLQFPNYSSELNVNALELDDSALYLCASSFLGGRADTQYFGPGTRLTVL.

V gene TRBV19 combines with J gene TRBJ2-2; D perhaps matches TRBD1 (5 bases). The V end lost 6 bases, the J end lost 8 bases, and 10 bases lay between the germline ends. From germline, CDR1 is LNHDA and CDR2 SQIVND (reference sequence). This CDR3 has 12 amino acids. The CDR3 here is CASRHRTGELFF. DNA of the CDR3: TGTGCCAGTAGGCACAGGACAGGGGAGCTGTTTTTT.

The chain joins TRBV18 to TRBJ1-1; 8 nucleotides agree with TRBD1. CDR1 is KGHSH and CDR2 is LQKENI in the germline V gene. The CDR3 runs to 16 residues. The V gene end was trimmed by 4 bases and the J gene end by 12 bases; junction bases not matched to a gene: 19. This chain's CDR3 is CASSRDDMGAGGVSFF. Written as DNA, the CDR3 is TGTGCCAGCTCACGGGACGACATGGGGGCAGGGGGCGTGTCTTTCTTT. The whole variable domain, filled in from reference TRBV18 and TRBJ1-1, reads NAGVMQNPRHLVRRRGQEARLRCSPMKGHSHVYWYRQLPEEGLKFMVYLQKENIIDESGMPKERFSAEFPKEGPSILRIQQVVRGDSAAYFCASSRDDMGAGGVSFFGQGTRLTVV.